Below, one T cell receptor beta chain is given with its context. Its antigen is not known. This entry belongs to a study of T-cell memory formation after mild COVID-19. MiXCR, run by TCRdb on the 5' RACE reads, gives a single entry per CDR3 protein. In the table there are a few hundred thousand distinct CDR3 sequences, 16% of which are singletons. The CDR3 has 13 residues. Trimming shortened V by 4 bases and J by 10 bases, and 13 bases separated the two germline ends. Looked up from germline, CDR1 is SGHVS and CDR2 is FQNEAQ. General study points: The study found balanced CD4/CD8 in clones contracting day 15 to 85 and a CD4+ lean in later expanders.

The sample consisted of PBMCs or a T cell subset sorted from them (not recorded which). This chain connects TRBV7-8 to TRBJ1-4; D unclear. The TCR comes from a young man who had mild COVID-19 (a few samples of this study predate the infection). Cell type and time point are not known. The CDR3 DNA is TGTGCCAGCAGCTCCAAGGAATTGGGAAAACTGTTTTTT. Translated, it gives CASSSKELGKLFF.